This TCR beta chain was profiled in a study of cytomegalovirus exposure and HLA in healthy donors. Across the study: The roughly 120 validation repertoires, a later analysis reported, used the same platform as the 666 first-cohort repertoires.

Germline trimming cut 2 bases from V and 3 bases from J; bases unmatched to any gene: 11. The CDR3 has 18 amino acids. On this clone itself: Antigen specificity is unknown.

The donors belonged to the roughly 120-subject validation cohort, separate from the roughly 700-subject first cohort. Study-wide points: First-cohort TCR clusters were later found to tend to co-occur in the 130 or so validation repertoires. In vitro experiments confirmed that three CMV-associated chains were specific for CMV antigens.

The method was immunoSEQ multiplex PCR; TCRdb's version includes in-frame clones alone and lacks a portion of them. Among over 200,000 clones listed, 80% to 90% were seen once. This clonotype originated in a woman in her late teens or twenties in good health and CMV-seronegative. What was sequenced was PBMCs. The gene calls are TRBV6-7 and TRBJ1-1, with 11 positions matching TRBD1. TRBV6-7 has ORF status, its function being uncertain. The CDR3: CASSYNTQSGQGDTEAFF. The CDR3, as DNA: TGTGCCAGCAGTTACAACACCCAATCGGGACAGGGGGACACTGAAGCTTTCTTT.